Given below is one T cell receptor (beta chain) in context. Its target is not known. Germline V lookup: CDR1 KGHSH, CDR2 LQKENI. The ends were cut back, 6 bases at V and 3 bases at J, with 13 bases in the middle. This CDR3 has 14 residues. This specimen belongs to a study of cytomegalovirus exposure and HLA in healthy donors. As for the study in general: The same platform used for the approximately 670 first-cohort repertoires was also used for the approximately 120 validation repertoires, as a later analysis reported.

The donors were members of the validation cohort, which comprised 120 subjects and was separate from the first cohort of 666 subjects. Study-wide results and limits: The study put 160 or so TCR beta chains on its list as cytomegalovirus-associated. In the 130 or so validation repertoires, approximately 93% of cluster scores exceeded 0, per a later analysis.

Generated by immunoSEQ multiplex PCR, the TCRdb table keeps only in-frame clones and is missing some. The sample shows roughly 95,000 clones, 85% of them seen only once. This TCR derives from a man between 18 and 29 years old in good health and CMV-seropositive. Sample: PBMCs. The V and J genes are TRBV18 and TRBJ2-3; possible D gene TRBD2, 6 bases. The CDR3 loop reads CASSPGVWTDTQYF. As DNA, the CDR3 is TGTGCCAGCTCCCCGGGGGTTTGGACAGATACGCAGTATTTT.